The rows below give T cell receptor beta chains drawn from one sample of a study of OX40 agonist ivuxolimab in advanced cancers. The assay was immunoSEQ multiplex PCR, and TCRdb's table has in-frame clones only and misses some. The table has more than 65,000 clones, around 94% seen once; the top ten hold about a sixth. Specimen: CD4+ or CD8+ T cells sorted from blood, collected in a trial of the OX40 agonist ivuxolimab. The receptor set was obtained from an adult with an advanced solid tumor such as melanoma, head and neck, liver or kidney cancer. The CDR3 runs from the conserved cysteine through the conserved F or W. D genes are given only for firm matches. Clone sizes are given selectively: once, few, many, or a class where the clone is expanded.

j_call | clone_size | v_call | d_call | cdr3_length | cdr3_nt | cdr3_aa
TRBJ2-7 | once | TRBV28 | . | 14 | TGTGCCACCGGTCCGGGGAGCAATCTTTACGAGCAGTACTTC | CATGPGSNLYEQYF
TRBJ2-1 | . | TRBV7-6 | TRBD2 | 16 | TGTGCCAGCAGCTTAGCTGTGGGAGGGCCCCACAATGAGCAGTTCTTC | CASSLAVGGPHNEQFF
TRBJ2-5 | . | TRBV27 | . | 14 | TGTGCCAGCAGCCCTGACAGTAACCAAGAGACCCAGTACTTC | CASSPDSNQETQYF
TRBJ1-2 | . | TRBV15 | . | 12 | TGTGCCACCAGTCCAGCCAACTATGGCTACACCTTC | CATSPANYGYTF
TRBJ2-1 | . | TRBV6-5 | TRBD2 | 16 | TGTGCCAGCAGTTACTACGGGAGGGACACCTACAATGAGCAGTTCTTC | CASSYYGRDTYNEQFF
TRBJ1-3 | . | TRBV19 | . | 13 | TGTGCCAGTAGTGTGACACCTGGAAACACCATATATTTT | CASSVTPGNTIYF
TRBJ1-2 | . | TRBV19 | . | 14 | TGTGCCAGTAGTGTTGGGGTCAGTAACTATGGCTACACCTTC | CASSVGVSNYGYTF
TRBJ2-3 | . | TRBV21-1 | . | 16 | TGTGCCAGCAGCAATGTTATAGTGGGGCACACAGATACGCAGTATTTT | CASSNVIVGHTDTQYF
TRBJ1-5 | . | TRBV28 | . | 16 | TGTGCCAGCAGTTTAGTCGCCAGGGCAAGAGGGCAGCCCCAGCATTTT | CASSLVARARGQPQHF
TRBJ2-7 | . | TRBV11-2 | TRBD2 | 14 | TGTGCCAGCAGCCTAGGCGGGAGGATCGACGAGCAGTACTTC | CASSLGGRIDEQYF
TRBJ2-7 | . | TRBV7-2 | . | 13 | TGTGCCAGCAGCTATCCTGGTCCCTACGAGCAGTACTTC | CASSYPGPYEQYF
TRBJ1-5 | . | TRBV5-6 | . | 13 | TGTGCCAGCAGCGTGAGAGGGTATCAGCCCCAGCATTTT | CASSVRGYQPQHF
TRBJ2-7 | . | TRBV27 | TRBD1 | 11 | TGTGCCACTAACAGGGGATACGAGCAGTACTTC | CATNRGYEQYF
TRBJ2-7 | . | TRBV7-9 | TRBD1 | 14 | TGTGCCAGCAACCCGCCGACAGGGTTCGACGAGCAGTACTTC | CASNPPTGFDEQYF
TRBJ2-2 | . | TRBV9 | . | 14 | TGTGCCAGCAGCGTAGCAGGGGACACCGGGGAGCTGTTTTTT | CASSVAGDTGELFF
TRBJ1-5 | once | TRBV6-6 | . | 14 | TGTGCCAGCAGCGAAACAGGGAACAGTCAGCCCCAGCATTTT | CASSETGNSQPQHF
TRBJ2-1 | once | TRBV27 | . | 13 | TGTGCCAGCAGTTACCCGGGGCACAATGAGCAGTTCTTC | CASSYPGHNEQFF
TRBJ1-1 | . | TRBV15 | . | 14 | TGTGCCACCAGCAGAGGCCGGCAGGGAACTGAAGCTTTCTTT | CATSRGRQGTEAFF